The 13 T cell receptor beta chains presented below share a single source sample, sequenced in a study of T-cell memory formation after mild COVID-19. TCRdb re-called the 5' RACE reads through MiXCR, storing one row per CDR3 protein. The table shows 350,000 to 450,000 distinct CDR3 sequences, with 28% occurring only once. Sequencing was carried out using PBMCs or a T cell subset sorted from them (not recorded which). These receptor sequences come from an adult woman who had mild COVID-19 (a few samples of this study predate the infection). Cell type and time point are not known.

In this sample, this clonotype turned up a few times. The J gene is TRBJ2-1, the V gene TRBV5-4; TRBD2 matches at 9 bases. V lost 6 bases to trimming and J lost 2 bases; unmatched junction nucleotides: 15. Germline CDR1 and CDR2: SGHNT and YYREEE (reference sequence). This CDR3 is built from 18 residues. The DNA for the CDR3 is TGTGCCAGCACCGGGCTAGCGGGAAAGGGCGGGGCCTACAATGAGCAGTTCTTC. Its translation is CASTGLAGKGGAYNEQFF.

This clonotype was seen a few times. The V and J genes are TRBV12-3 or TRBV12-4 and TRBJ1-6; no reliable D call. The ends were cut back, 10 bases at V and 8 bases at J, with 12 bases in the middle. The CDR3 consists of 12 residues. The CDR3 loop is CATGKGYSPLHF. The CDR3 coding sequence is TGTGCCACCGGAAAAGGTTATTCACCCCTCCACTTT.

This clonotype was detected only a few times. The chain recombines TRBV6-5 with TRBJ1-2; 8 bases fit TRBD1. The CDR3 sequence is 14 residues long. Looked up from germline, CDR1 is MNHEY and CDR2 is SVGAGI. Germline trimming cut 8 bases from V and 3 bases from J; bases unmatched to any gene: 8. CDR3 protein: CASLDRGRDYGYTF. The CDR3 DNA reads TGTGCCAGCCTTGACAGGGGCCGAGACTATGGCTACACCTTC.

Here the CDR3 reads CASSLEGLSYGYTF. DNA for the CDR3: TGCGCCAGCAGCTTGGAAGGATTATCCTATGGCTACACCTTC. V gene TRBV5-1 combines with J gene TRBJ1-2; D gene unclear. Germline-derived CDR1 and CDR2 are SGHRS and YFSETQ. Trimming left V 0 bases short and J 4 bases short, with 10 bases between. The CDR3 totals 14 residues.

This sequence joins TRBV25-1 and TRBJ1-4; weak D call: TRBD1 (6 bases). The CDR3 extends over 18 amino acids. V lost 4 bases and J lost 1, with 19 bases in between. Per the germline V gene, CDR1 is MGHDK and CDR2 is SYGVNS. CDR3 residues: CASSAQGGREGTNEKLFF. The CDR3 nucleotides are TGTGCCAGCAGTGCACAGGGCGGTAGAGAGGGAACTAATGAAAAACTGTTTTTT.

The V and J genes are TRBV28 and TRBJ1-6; possible D gene TRBD1, 6 bases. Germline-derived CDR1 and CDR2 are MDHEN and SYDVKM. The CDR3 runs 15 residues. V shed 2 bases and J shed 7 bases, with 12 bases lying between them. The CDR3 nucleotides are TGTGCCAGCAGTTTACAAACAGGGTTGAATTCACCCCTCCACTTT. Protein: CASSLQTGLNSPLHF.

The chain recombines TRBV20-1 with TRBJ2-5; the D gene could be TRBD1 or TRBD2 (6 bases each). CDR3 size: 16 residues. In germline, CDR1 is DFQATT, CDR2 SNEGSKA (reference sequence). V was clipped by 7 bases and J by 2 bases, with 23 bases between them. CDR3 loop: CSVPPGWGAGQETQYF. The DNA of the CDR3 is TGCAGTGTCCCACCCGGTTGGGGGGCGGGTCAAGAGACCCAGTACTTC.

This clonotype was observed a handful of times. The chain carries TRBV6-5 and TRBJ1-2, with 8 bases identical to TRBD1. CDR1 and CDR2 from the germline V gene are MNHEY and SVGAGI. CDR3 size: 17 residues. V lost 2 bases to trimming and J lost 7 bases; unmatched junction nucleotides: 15. The CDR3 sequence: CASSYRWTGLIPRGYTF. The DNA for the CDR3 is TGTGCCAGCAGTTACAGGTGGACAGGGCTTATCCCCCGTGGCTACACCTTC.

This clonotype was counted a few times. The rearrangement joins TRBV12-3 or TRBV12-4 to TRBJ2-1; D possibly corresponds to TRBD2 (6 bases). Between the trimmed V and J ends, which lost 3 bases and 6 bases, there was a span of 18 bases. The CDR3 is 16 residues long. CDR3: CASSFSLLAWLNEQFF. For the CDR3, the DNA is TGTGCCAGCAGTTTTAGTTTACTAGCTTGGCTCAATGAGCAGTTCTTC.

This chain connects TRBV7-9 to TRBJ2-4; D is unclear. Germline-derived CDR1 and CDR2 are SEHNR and FQNEAQ (reference sequence). The CDR3 is made up of 17 amino acids. Trimming removed 0 bases at V and 1 base at J, with 13 bases between. Here the CDR3 DNA reads TGTGCCAGCAGCTTAGCGAGTACCGAGAGGGCCAAAAACATTCAGTACTTC. This translates into CASSLASTERAKNIQYF.

The V call is TRBV12-3 or TRBV12-4, the J call TRBJ2-4, with a weak D call TRBD2 (5 bases). The CDR3 loop spans 14 amino acids. V was trimmed by 2 bases and J by 9 bases, leaving 14 bases between them. CDR3 in DNA: TGTGCCAGCAGTTTAAGTGGCGGGTATGCCATTCAGTACTTC. Protein sequence: CASSLSGGYAIQYF.

The table lists this clonotype with a count of one. The gene calls are TRBV5-1 and TRBJ2-7; D is uncertain. This CDR3 comprises 13 residues. CDR1 is SGHRS and CDR2 is YFSETQ in the germline V gene. V was clipped by 4 bases and J by 6 bases, with 14 bases between them. CDR3 nucleotide sequence: TGCGCCAGCAGCCCTAGGCCAGGCCGCGAGCAGTACTTC. This gives the protein CASSPRPGREQYF. Filled out from reference TRBV5-1 and TRBJ2-7, the complete variable domain reads KAGVTQTPRYLIKTRGQQVTLSCSPISGHRSVSWYQQTPGQGLQFLFEYFSETQRNKGNFPGRFSGRQFSNSRSEMNVSTLELGDSALYLCASSPRPGREQYFGPGTRLTVT.

The chain couples TRBV5-1 to TRBJ2-3, with 14 bases aligning to TRBD2. There are 18 residues in the CDR3. The trim removed 7 bases at V and 6 bases at J, leaving 16 bases unmatched. Looked up from germline, CDR1 is SGHRS and CDR2 is YFSETQ. CDR3 amino acids: CASHGTSGSRRPVDTQYF. The CDR3, as DNA: TGCGCCAGCCACGGGACTAGCGGGAGTAGACGCCCGGTGGATACGCAGTATTTT. Complete variable domain (other parts from reference TRBV5-1 and TRBJ2-3): KAGVTQTPRYLIKTRGQQVTLSCSPISGHRSVSWYQQTPGQGLQFLFEYFSETQRNKGNFPGRFSGRQFSNSRSEMNVSTLELGDSALYLCASHGTSGSRRPVDTQYFGPGTRLTVL.